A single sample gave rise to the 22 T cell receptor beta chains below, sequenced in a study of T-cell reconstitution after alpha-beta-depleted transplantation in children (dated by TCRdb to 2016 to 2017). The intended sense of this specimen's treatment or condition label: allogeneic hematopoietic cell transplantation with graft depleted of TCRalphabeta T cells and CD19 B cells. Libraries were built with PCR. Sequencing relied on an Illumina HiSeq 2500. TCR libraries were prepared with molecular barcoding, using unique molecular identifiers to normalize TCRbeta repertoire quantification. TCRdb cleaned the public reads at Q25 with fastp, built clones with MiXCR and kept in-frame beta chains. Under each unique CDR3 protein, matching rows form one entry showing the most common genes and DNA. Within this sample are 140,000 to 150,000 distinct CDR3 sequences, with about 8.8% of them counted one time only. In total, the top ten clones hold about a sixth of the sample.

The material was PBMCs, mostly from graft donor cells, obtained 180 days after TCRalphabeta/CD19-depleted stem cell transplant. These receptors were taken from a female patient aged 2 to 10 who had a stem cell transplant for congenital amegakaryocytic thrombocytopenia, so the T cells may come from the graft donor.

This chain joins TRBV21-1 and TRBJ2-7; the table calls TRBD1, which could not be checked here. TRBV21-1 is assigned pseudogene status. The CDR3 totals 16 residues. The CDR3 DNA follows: TGTGCCAGCGGAAAAACAGGGGGCGCTTCCTCCTACGAGCAGTACTTC. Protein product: CASGKTGGASSYEQYF.

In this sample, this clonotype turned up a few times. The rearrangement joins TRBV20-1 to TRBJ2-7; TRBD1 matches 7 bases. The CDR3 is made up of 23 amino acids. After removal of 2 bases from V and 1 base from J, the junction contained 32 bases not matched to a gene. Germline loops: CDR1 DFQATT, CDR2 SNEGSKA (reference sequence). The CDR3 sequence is CSARPILRQGNFLFPHESYEQYF. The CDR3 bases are TGCAGTGCTAGACCTATCCTACGACAGGGTAACTTTTTATTCCCCCACGAATCCTACGAGCAGTACTTC.

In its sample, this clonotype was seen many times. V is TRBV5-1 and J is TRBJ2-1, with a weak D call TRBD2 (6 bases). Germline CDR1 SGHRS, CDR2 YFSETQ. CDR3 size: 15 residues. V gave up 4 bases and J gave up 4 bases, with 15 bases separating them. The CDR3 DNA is TGCGCCAGCAGCCAGGGCGGGGTGGCTTACAATGAGCAGTTCTTC. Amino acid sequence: CASSQGGVAYNEQFF. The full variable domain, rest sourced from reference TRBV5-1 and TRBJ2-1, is KAGVTQTPRYLIKTRGQQVTLSCSPISGHRSVSWYQQTPGQGLQFLFEYFSETQRNKGNFPGRFSGRQFSNSRSEMNVSTLELGDSALYLCASSQGGVAYNEQFFGPGTRLTVL.

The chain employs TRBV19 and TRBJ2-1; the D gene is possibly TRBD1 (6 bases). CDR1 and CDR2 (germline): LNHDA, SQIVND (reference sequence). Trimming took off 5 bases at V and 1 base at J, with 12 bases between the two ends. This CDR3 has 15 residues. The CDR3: CASSDWGRSYNEQFF. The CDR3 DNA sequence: TGTGCCAGTAGTGACTGGGGGCGATCCTACAATGAGCAGTTCTTC.

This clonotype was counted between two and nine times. In nucleotides, the CDR3 is TGTGCCAGCCGACCAAGACAGGGTGATGATGAGCAGTTCTTC. Residues: CASRPRQGDDEQFF. V and J are TRBV19 and TRBJ2-1, with TRBD1 matching over 7 bases. The CDR3 covers 14 residues. Trimming cost V 9 bases and J 8 bases; bases outside gene matches: 13. Germline V gene sequence: CDR1 LNHDA, CDR2 SQIVND (reference sequence).

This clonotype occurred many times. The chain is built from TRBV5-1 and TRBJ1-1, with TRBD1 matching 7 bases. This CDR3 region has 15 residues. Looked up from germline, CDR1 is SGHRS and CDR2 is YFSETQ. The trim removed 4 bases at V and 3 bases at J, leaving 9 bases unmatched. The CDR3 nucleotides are TGCGCCAGCAGCGTTAGACAGGGATCGGACACTGAAGCTTTCTTT. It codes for CASSVRQGSDTEAFF.

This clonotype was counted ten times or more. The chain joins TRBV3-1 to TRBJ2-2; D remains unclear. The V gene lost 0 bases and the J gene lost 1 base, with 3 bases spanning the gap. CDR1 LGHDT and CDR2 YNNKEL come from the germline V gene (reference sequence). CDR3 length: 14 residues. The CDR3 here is CASSQDLNTGELFF. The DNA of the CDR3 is TGTGCCAGCAGCCAAGATCTGAACACCGGGGAGCTGTTTTTT.

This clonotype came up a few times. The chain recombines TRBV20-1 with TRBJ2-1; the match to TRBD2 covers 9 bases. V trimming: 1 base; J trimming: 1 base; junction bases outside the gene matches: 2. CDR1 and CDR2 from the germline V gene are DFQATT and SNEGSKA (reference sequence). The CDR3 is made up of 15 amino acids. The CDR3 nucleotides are TGCAGTGCTAGAGTAGCGGGAGTGTCCTACAATGAGCAGTTCTTC. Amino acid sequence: CSARVAGVSYNEQFF.

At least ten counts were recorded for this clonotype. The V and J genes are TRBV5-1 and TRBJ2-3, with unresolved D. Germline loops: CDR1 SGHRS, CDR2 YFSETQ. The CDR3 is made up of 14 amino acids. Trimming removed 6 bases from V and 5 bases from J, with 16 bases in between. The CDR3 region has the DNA TGCGCCAGCAAGCTTGGTCAGGCCATAGATACGCAGTATTTT. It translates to CASKLGQAIDTQYF. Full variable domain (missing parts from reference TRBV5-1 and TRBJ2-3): KAGVTQTPRYLIKTRGQQVTLSCSPISGHRSVSWYQQTPGQGLQFLFEYFSETQRNKGNFPGRFSGRQFSNSRSEMNVSTLELGDSALYLCASKLGQAIDTQYFGPGTRLTVL.

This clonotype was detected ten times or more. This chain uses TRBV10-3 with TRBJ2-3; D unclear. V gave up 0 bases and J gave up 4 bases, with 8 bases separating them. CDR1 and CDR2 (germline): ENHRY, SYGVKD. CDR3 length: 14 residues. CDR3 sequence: CAISESSGADTQYF. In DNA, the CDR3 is TGTGCCATCAGTGAGTCATCTGGGGCAGATACGCAGTATTTT.

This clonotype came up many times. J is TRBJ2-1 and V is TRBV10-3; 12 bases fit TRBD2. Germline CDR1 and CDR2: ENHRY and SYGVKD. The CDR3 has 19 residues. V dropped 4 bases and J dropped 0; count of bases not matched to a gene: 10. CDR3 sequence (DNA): TGTGCCATCAGTGGACCTAGCGGGAGGGCCCAGGGCTCCTACAATGAGCAGTTCTTC. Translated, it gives CAISGPSGRAQGSYNEQFF.

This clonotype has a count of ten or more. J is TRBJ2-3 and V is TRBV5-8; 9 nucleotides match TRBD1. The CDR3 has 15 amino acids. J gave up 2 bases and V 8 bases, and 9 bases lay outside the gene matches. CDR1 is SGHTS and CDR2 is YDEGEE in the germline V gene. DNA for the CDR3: TGTGCCAGTTGGAGGGACAGGGAGACCACAGATACGCAGTATTTT. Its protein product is CASWRDRETTDTQYF.

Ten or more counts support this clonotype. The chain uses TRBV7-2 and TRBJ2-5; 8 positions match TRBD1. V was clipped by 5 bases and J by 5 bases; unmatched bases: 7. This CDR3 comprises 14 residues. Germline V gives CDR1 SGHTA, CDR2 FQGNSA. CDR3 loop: CASSQDRGWETQYF. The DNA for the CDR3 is TGTGCCAGCAGCCAAGACAGGGGATGGGAGACCCAGTACTTC.

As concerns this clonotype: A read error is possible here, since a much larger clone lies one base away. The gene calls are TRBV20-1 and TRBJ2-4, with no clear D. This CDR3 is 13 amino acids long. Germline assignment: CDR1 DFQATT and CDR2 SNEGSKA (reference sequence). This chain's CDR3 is CSAREVRTNIQCF. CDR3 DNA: TGCAGTGCTAGAGAAGTCAGGACCAACATTCAGTGCTTC.

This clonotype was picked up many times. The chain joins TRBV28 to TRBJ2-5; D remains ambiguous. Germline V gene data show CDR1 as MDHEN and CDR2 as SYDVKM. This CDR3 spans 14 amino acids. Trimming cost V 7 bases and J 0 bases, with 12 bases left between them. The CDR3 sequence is CASTPRRHQETQYF. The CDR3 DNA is TGTGCCAGCACCCCCCGGCGGCACCAAGAGACCCAGTACTTC.

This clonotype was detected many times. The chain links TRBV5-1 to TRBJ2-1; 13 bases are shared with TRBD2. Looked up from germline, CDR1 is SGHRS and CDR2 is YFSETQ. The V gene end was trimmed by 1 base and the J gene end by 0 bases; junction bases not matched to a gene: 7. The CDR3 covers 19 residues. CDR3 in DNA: TGCGCCAGCAGCTTGCCCCGGACTAGCGGGGGAAGCTCCTACAATGAGCAGTTCTTC. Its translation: CASSLPRTSGGSSYNEQFF.

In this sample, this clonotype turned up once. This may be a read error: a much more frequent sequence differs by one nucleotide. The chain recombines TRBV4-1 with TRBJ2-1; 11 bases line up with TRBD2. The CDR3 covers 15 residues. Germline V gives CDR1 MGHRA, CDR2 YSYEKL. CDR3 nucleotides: TGCTCCAGCAGCGCCCTAGCGGGAGGTATCAATGAGCAGTTCTTC. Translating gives CSSSALAGGINEQFF.

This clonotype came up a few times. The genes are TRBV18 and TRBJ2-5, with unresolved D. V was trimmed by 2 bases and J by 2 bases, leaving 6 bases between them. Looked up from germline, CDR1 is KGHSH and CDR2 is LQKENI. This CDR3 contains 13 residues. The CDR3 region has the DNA TGTGCCAGCTCACCAATGGGTCAAGAGACCCAGTACTTC. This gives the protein CASSPMGQETQYF.

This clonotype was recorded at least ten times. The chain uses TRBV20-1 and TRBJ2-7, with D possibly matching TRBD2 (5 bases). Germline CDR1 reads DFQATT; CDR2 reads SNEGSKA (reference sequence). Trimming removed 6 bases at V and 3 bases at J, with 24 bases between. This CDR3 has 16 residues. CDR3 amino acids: CSARTRGGFPRYEQYF. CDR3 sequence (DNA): TGCAGTGCCAGGACGCGCGGAGGCTTCCCCCGCTACGAGCAGTACTTC.

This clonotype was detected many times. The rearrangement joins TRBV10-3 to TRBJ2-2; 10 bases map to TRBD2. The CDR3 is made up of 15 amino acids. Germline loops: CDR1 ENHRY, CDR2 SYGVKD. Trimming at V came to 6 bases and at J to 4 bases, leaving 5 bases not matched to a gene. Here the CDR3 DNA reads TGTGCCATCAGAGGAGCGGGAGGGGTCACCGGGGAGCTGTTTTTT. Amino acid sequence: CAIRGAGGVTGELFF.

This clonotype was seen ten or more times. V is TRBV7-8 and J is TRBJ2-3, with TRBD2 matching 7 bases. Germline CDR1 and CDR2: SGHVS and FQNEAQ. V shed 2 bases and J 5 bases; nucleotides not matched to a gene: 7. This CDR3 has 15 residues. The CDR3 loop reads CASSLMAGAGDTQYF. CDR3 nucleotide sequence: TGTGCCAGCAGCTTAATGGCGGGAGCGGGAGATACGCAGTATTTT.

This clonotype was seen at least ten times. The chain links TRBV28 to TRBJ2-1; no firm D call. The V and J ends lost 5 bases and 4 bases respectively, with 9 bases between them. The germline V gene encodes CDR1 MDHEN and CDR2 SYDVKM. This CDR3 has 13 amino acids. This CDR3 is CASSLSRYNEQFF. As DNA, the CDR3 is TGTGCCAGCAGTCTCAGCAGATACAATGAGCAGTTCTTC. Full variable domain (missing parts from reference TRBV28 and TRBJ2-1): DVKVTQSSRYLVKRTGEKVFLECVQDMDHENMFWYRQDPGLGLRLIYFSYDVKMKEKGDIPEGYSVSREKKERFSLILESASTNQTSMYLCASSLSRYNEQFFGPGTRLTVL.